Listed below are T cell receptor beta chains from one sample, sequenced in a study of blood T cell repertoires in COVID-19. Using immunoSEQ multiplex PCR, the repertoire was profiled, and TCRdb retains in-frame clones only, with some absent. Among some 330,000 clones listed, around nine tenths were seen once. Sequencing input: peripheral blood. These receptors were obtained from a woman aged 50 to 60 with active or convalescent COVID-19. CDR3s leave out the opening cysteine and the closing phenylalanine or tryptophan. A D gene is named only where the DNA matches it firmly.

j_gene	v_gene	d_gene	CDR3aa
TRBJ2-6	TRBV6-5	TRBD1	ASRTGASGANVLT
TRBJ1-1	TRBV11-1	.	ASSLIQATEAF
TRBJ1-2	TRBV15	TRBD1	ATSGTGSAGYT
TRBJ2-6	TRBV15	TRBD2	ATSRDSGRGGRTSSGANVLT
TRBJ1-1	TRBV28	.	ASSPQGRTEAF
TRBJ2-3	TRBV6-5	.	ASSPSGGTDTQY
TRBJ2-1	TRBV27	TRBD2	ASSSGLAGRDEQF
TRBJ2-7	TRBV6-4	TRBD1	ASSATGTGDEQY
TRBJ1-5	TRBV6-5	TRBD1	ASSTGGFQPQH
TRBJ2-6	TRBV4-1	TRBD1	ASSQGTGGAPGANVLT
TRBJ1-4	TRBV7-9	TRBD1	ASSQGQGREKLF
TRBJ2-7	TRBV21-1	.	ASSILGDRVTYEQY
TRBJ1-3	TRBV19	.	ATLPGGTGNTIY
TRBJ2-1	TRBV4-3	TRBD1	ASSQTLPGQSSYNEQF
TRBJ1-1	TRBV7-9	.	ASTLTPPTGPNTEAF
TRBJ1-1	TRBV12-3/TRBV12-4	.	ASSFASNTEAF
TRBJ2-2	TRBV5-5	TRBD1	ASFTGGATGELF
TRBJ1-1	TRBV6-4	.	ASRRGRMNTEAF
TRBJ2-1	TRBV11-2	TRBD2	ASSLGLVNEQF
TRBJ1-2	TRBV18	.	ASSPQDSYGYT
TRBJ1-4	TRBV27	TRBD1	ASSFGTGVSEKLF
TRBJ2-2	TRBV7-9	.	ASSFRQANTGELF
TRBJ1-3	TRBV7-9	.	ASSSTTATGNTIY
TRBJ1-2	TRBV6-1	.	ASSEAPGLYGYT
TRBJ1-2	TRBV25-1	.	ASSDGQGLYINYGYT
TRBJ1-5	TRBV28	.	ATRYRRHQPQH